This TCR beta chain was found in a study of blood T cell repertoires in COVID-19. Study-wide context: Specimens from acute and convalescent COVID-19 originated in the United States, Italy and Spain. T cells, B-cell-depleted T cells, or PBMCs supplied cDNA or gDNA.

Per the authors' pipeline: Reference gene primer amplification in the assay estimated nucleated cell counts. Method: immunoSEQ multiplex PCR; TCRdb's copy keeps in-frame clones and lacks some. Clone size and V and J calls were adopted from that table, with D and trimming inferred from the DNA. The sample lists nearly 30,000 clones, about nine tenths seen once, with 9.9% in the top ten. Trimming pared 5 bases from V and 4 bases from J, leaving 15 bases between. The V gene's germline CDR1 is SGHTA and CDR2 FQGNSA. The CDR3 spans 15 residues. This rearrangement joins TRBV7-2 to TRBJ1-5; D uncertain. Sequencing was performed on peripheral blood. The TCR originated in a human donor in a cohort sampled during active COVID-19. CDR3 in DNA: TGTGCCAGCAGCCTAGAACGGACGGGGAATCAGCCCCAGCATTTT. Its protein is CASSLERTGNQPQHF.